The entry that follows covers one TCR beta chain sequence. CDR1 and CDR2 from the germline V gene are SNHLY and FYNNEI. The junction had 12 bases not matched to a gene; V was cut back by 5 bases and J by 2 bases. This CDR3 has 18 residues. The data belong to a study of blood T cell repertoires in COVID-19. Study summary: Acute and convalescent COVID-19 specimens originated in the United States, Italy and Spain. T cells, B-cell-depleted T cells, or PBMCs supplied cDNA or gDNA.

Authors' data handling: Reference gene primer amplification in the assay estimated nucleated cell counts. Profiled with immunoSEQ multiplex PCR; TCRdb holds only in-frame clones, not every one. Clone size and V and J calls were adopted from that table, with D and trimming inferred from the DNA. The repertoire holds about 120,000 clones, around four fifths seen once, with 0.65% to 0.9% in the top ten. The clonotype comes from a woman between 70 and 85 years old with acute or convalescent COVID-19. The chain is built from TRBV2 and TRBJ2-6, with 7 bases that match TRBD1. The sample taken for sequencing was peripheral blood. The CDR3 region is CASSPSTGEAAGANVLTF. The CDR3 DNA follows: TGTGCCAGCAGTCCGAGCACAGGGGAAGCGGCTGGGGCCAACGTCCTGACTTTC. The variable domain in full, completed from reference TRBV2 and TRBJ2-6, reads EPEVTQTPSHQVTQMGQEVILRCVPISNHLYFYWYRQILGQKVEFLVSFYNNEISEKSEIFDDQFSVERPDGSNFTLKIRSTKLEDSAMYFCASSPSTGEAAGANVLTFGAGSRLTVL.